The present T cell receptor (beta chain) was sequenced within a study of CD8 T cells in ankylosing spondylitis (dated by TCRdb to about 2017). Regarding the complete study: To find TCR variants linked to disease, the study profiled T cell receptor beta repertoires in ankylosing spondylitis patients and healthy donors. The full study cohort was made up of 25 ankylosing spondylitis patients and around 100 healthy donors. Samples of peripheral blood were taken, and for ankylosing spondylitis patients, synovial fluid was collected as well. Beyond this particular receptor, the publication reports: The disease-linked clones had a CD8+ phenotype and were found at relatively low frequencies in peripheral blood. Some motif variants were previously reported in synovial fluid and blood of reactive arthritis patients, suggesting common disease-initiation mechanisms. Significant enrichment of the disease-linked clones was reported in matched synovial fluid samples from ankylosing spondylitis patients. Blood from ankylosing spondylitis patients appeared to be characterized by a TCR beta motif composed of under 10 highly homologous amino acid variants.

For sequencing, an Illumina HiSeq 2500 was employed. Quantitative 5'-RACE with molecular barcodes was used to prepare TCR beta libraries. As for how the authors treated the data: To identify disease-linked TCR variants, a new computational method was used, one built on a probabilistic model of VDJ rearrangement. Using fastp at Q25 and MiXCR, TCRdb reprocessed the public reads and kept productive beta chains. Each entry is one CDR3 protein sequence, shown with its most common DNA and genes. These V and J calls are TCRdb output, not the study's own analysis. In this sample the table shows approximately 130,000 distinct CDR3 sequences, about an eighth of which occur a single time. The ten largest make up 3.5% to 5% of the sample. The junction shows trimming of 11 bases on V and 2 bases on J, and the gene matches do not reach 9 bases of it. The CDR3 runs 15 residues from the cysteine to the phenylalanine. Here the CDR3 DNA is all that survives: 45 bases in frame from base 1. CDR1 is given as SNHLY and CDR2 as FYNNEI, both from the germline V gene.

This clonotype was seen only a few times. It has no known antigen specificity. Nothing much larger sits one base from this clone, and base qualities are not available. This clonotype was obtained from a female donor with ankylosing spondylitis or in good health (not recorded which). Material for sequencing was blood, either unsorted or a sorted T cell fraction (not recorded which). The V gene is TRBV2 and the J gene is TRBJ2-3, with TRBD2 matching 11 junction bases. This receptor has the CDR3 CAGDGTSGLTDTQYF. The nucleotide sequence is TGTGCCGGGGATGGGACTAGCGGCCTCACAGATACGCAGTATTTT.